This T cell receptor beta chain was captured in a study of blood T cell repertoires in COVID-19. About the research overall: The origin of the acute and convalescent COVID-19 samples was the United States, Italy and Spain. Sources were T cells, B-cell-depleted T cells, or PBMCs; the material itself was cDNA or gDNA.

The germline V gene has CDR1 MNHEY and CDR2 SMNVEV (reference sequence). Unmatched junction bases numbered 12, after V lost 4 bases and J lost 7 bases. This CDR3 region has 16 residues. Only in-frame clones appear in the TCRdb table, and some are missing; sequencing was by immunoSEQ multiplex PCR. The sample lists fewer than 250,000 clones, 82% occurring once. V usage is TRBV27 and J usage is TRBJ2-1, with 8 bases identical to TRBD2. Input material: peripheral blood. The TCR comes from a woman aged 40 to 50 with acute or convalescent COVID-19. CDR3 bases: TGTGCCAGCAGTTCTCCCCAGCGGGAGATGAAGAATGAGCAGTTCTTC. Its protein product is CASSSPQREMKNEQFF.